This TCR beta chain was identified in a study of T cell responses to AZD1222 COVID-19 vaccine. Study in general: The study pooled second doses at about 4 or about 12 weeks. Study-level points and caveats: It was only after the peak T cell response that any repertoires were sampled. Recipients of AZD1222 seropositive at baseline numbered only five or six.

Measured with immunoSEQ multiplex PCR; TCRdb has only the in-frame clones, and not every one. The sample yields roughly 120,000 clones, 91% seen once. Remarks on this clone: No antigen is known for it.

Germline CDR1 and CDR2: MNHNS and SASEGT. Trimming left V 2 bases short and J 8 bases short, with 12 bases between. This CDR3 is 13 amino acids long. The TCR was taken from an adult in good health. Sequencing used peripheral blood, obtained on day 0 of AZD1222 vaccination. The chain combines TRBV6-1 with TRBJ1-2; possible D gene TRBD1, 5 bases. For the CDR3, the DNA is TGTGCCAGCAGTGAATGGCAGGGTAGCGGCTACACCTTC. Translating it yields CASSEWQGSGYTF.